This TCR beta chain is drawn from a study of tumor and adjacent non-tumor tissue in lung cancer (dated by TCRdb to the late 2010s). With regard to the full study: The cohort included more than 9 adenocarcinoma, 2 squamous cell carcinoma and 1 small cell lung cancer patients. The 15 enrolled patients, of whom approximately ten were men and 5 were women, were aged about 31 to 85 years and were diagnosed with TNM stage I to III disease. Sequencing generated a total of approximately 130,000,000 productive TCRbeta reads, averaging about 4 million reads per sample. Using bulk TCRbeta repertoires from 15 lung cancer patients, the study set lung tumor tissue side by side with matched distant non-tumor lung tissue. TCRbeta CDR3 sequencing was performed on about 29 paired specimens, with one tumor sample and one normal lung sample collected per patient.

Reading the germline V gene gives CDR1 MGHRA and CDR2 YSYEKL. Taken from cysteine to phenylalanine, the CDR3 has 16 residues. The entry retains the CDR3 DNA only, 48 bases that are in frame from base 1. Receptors were amplified or captured by multiplex PCR. Sequencing was performed on an Illumina HiSeq 2500. TCRbeta libraries were constructed through three rounds of nested PCR with primers (Table S4) according to protocols adapted from ARM-PCR. PCR products of 200-500 bp were gel-excised and purified with the QIAquick gel extraction kit before sequencing. The authors processed their data as follows. Reads were cleaned with Trimmomatic, merged with FLASH into complete CDR3 sequences, and assigned to V(D)J germline segments with MiTCR. Clonal diversity was calculated as the inverse Simpson's index using VDJtools. In-frame sequences lacking a premature stop codon were counted as productive reads. The public reads were reprocessed in TCRdb via fastp at Q25 and MiXCR, keeping in-frame beta chains. Rows merge per CDR3 protein into single entries with the most common DNA and genes. The V and J calls reflect TCRdb's pipeline rather than the authors' work. The sample contains some 95,000 distinct CDR3 sequences, 75% to 85% of them found a single time. About 30% of the sample is taken by the ten largest.

Overall study results and their limits: The sequencing platform is not named in the methods, and unique molecular identifiers are not mentioned. The top 100 clones accounted for a significantly larger cumulative portion of the repertoire in normal lung than in tumor tissue. TCR diversity was significantly higher in younger patients, and higher tumor TCR diversity was associated with shorter overall and disease-free survival. With only 15 patients in the cohort, the authors noted that larger samples and more detailed clinical data are needed. Peripheral blood was not sequenced, so blood TCRbeta repertoires were not examined in the lung cancer patients of the study. Significantly higher TCR diversity (inverse Simpson) was observed in tumor tissue than in normal lung tissue (approximately 430 vs 150, P = 0.0075, Mann-Whitney U test).

RNA was extracted from bulk unsorted tissue and checked for quality with a NanoDrop ND-1000 and an Agilent 2100. For the normal lung samples, distant non-tumor tissue was collected more than 3 cm away from the tumor edge. Donors were newly diagnosed lung cancer patients admitted for thoracic surgery in China between August and November 2014, without prior chemotherapy. The study excluded patients who had received radiotherapy or chemotherapy before or who had another cancer at the same time. Surgical tissue pieces of 1-2 cm3 were preserved in RNAlater solution and were kept at -80 degrees C until use. On this clonotype: The target of this receptor is not known. Mismatch with germline at one junction end may stem from a read error.

The rearranged segments are TRBV4-1 and TRBJ1-2; the D gene identity is not certain. The sequenced sample consisted of distant non-tumor lung tissue. The TCR originated in a man in his sixties with small cell lung cancer. The DNA reads as follows: TGCGCGAGCAGCCAACTACTCTCAGGCGCGAACTATGGCTACACCTTC. Translation gives CASSQLLSGANYGYTF.